This T cell receptor (beta chain) is drawn from a study of T cells in Graves' hyperthyroidism and ophthalmopathy. Background on the study: At the time of initial diagnosis and before any treatment, peripheral blood was collected.

Study findings and constraints: Clonotypes that were expanded in thyroid above 0.001 mostly appeared in blood too.

The source material, RNA transcripts, was used to amplify TCR beta CDR3 regions. First-round RT-PCR targeting the TCR CDR3 was performed with the HTBI primer set. Each CDR3 protein gets one entry after TCRdb re-called the multiplex PCR reads with MiXCR. The data hold around 300,000 distinct CDR3 sequences, with around 13% observed a single time. Many counts were recorded for this clonotype. What it recognizes is unknown. The V and J ends lost 1 base and 8 bases respectively, with 11 bases between them. The CDR3 is made up of 13 amino acids. Graves' hyperthyroidism qualified as stable when ophthalmopathy did not progress within 18 months. Fresh peripheral blood, 7.5 to 10 ml of it, supplied the PBMCs.

The rearrangement links TRBV12-3 or TRBV12-4 to TRBJ1-1; D call uncertain. The specimen sequenced was blood. This TCR was recovered from a woman aged 40 to 50 with Graves' hyperthyroidism. This chain's CDR3 is CASSLGRAREAFF. CDR3 DNA: TGTGCCAGCAGTTTAGGTCGGGCTCGGGAAGCTTTCTTT.